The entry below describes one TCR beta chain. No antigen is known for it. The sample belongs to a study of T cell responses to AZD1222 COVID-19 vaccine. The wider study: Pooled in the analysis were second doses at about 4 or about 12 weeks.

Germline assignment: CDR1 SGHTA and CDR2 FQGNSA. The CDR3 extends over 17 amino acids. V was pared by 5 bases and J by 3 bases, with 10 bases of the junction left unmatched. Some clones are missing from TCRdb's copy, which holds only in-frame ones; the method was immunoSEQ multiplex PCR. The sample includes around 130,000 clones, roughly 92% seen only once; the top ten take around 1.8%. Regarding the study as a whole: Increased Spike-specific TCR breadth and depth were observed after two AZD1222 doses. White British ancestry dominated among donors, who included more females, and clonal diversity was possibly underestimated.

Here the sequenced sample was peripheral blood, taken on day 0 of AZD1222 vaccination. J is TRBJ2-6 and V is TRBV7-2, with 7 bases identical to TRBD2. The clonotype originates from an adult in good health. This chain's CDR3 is CASSTGGLVYGANVLTF. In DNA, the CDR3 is TGTGCCAGCAGCACCGGCGGACTAGTTTATGGGGCCAACGTCCTGACTTTC.